Below, 21 T cell receptor beta chains from the same sample are listed, as sequenced in a study of T cells in Graves' hyperthyroidism and ophthalmopathy. The investigators amplified TCR beta CDR3 regions from RNA transcripts. TCR CDR3 underwent first-round RT-PCR with the HTBI primer set. TCRdb called the multiplex PCR reads again in MiXCR, with one record for every CDR3 protein. The sample comprises some 770,000 distinct CDR3 sequences, less than 20% of which are singletons, and approximately 8% rests with the top ten. Input material: blood. These receptors were obtained from a man between 18 and 29 years old with Graves' hyperthyroidism.

The chain couples TRBV9 to TRBJ2-1; tentatively, D is TRBD2 (7 bases). The germline V and J ends were trimmed by 2 bases and 9 bases, with 21 bases remaining between them. Germline CDR1 reads SGDLS; CDR2 reads YYNGEE. CDR3 length equals 16 residues. Here the CDR3 reads CASSVGQRDTGGEQFF. The CDR3 DNA sequence: TGTGCCAGCAGCGTGGGGCAGCGGGACACGGGCGGTGAGCAGTTCTTC.

This clonotype was seen more than once but under ten times. The chain joins TRBV5-5 to TRBJ1-6; weak D call: TRBD1 (5 bases). CDR3 length: 16 residues. Trimming left V 0 bases short and J 10 bases short, with 17 bases between. Germline V gene sequence: CDR1 SGHKS, CDR2 YYEKEE (reference sequence). The CDR3 bases are TGTGCCAGCAGCTTGGCTAGGGACCGCCTTCGGTCACCCCTCCACTTT. Translated, it gives CASSLARDRLRSPLHF.

This clonotype has at least ten counts. The chain employs TRBV20-1 and TRBJ2-4; D possibly corresponds to TRBD1 (6 bases). Trimming cost V 2 bases and J 6 bases, with 20 bases left between them. This CDR3 has 16 residues. CDR1 DFQATT and CDR2 SNEGSKA come from the germline V gene (reference sequence). CDR3 in amino acids: CSARQGRNLRSNIQYF. As DNA, the CDR3 is TGCAGTGCTAGACAGGGGCGGAACCTACGATCAAACATTCAGTACTTC.

This clonotype appeared many times. This chain joins TRBV27 and TRBJ1-2, with 8 bases identical to TRBD1. This CDR3 contains 17 residues. Germline V CDR1 and CDR2: MNHEY, SMNVEV (reference sequence). The junction had 7 bases not matched to a gene; V was cut back by 0 bases and J by 1 base. CDR3 nucleotide sequence: TGTGCCAGCAGTTTATCGCCCCGGACAGGGATTAACTATGGCTACACCTTC. This sequence encodes CASSLSPRTGINYGYTF.

The rearrangement joins TRBV9 to TRBJ2-2; D perhaps matches TRBD2 (6 bases). The CDR3 totals 19 residues. V gave up 0 bases and J gave up 5 bases, with 23 bases separating them. Per germline, CDR1 SGDLS and CDR2 YYNGEE. This chain's CDR3 is CASSVATSGVRAVTGELFF. The CDR3 DNA reads TGTGCCAGCAGCGTAGCTACCTCGGGGGTCAGGGCAGTTACCGGGGAGCTGTTTTTT.

This chain joins TRBV20-1 and TRBJ1-5; D unresolved. This CDR3 has 15 residues. Trimming pared 3 bases from V and 6 bases from J, leaving 18 bases between. CDR1 DFQATT and CDR2 SNEGSKA come from the germline V gene (reference sequence). The CDR3 spells CSAREALTSVQPQHF. The CDR3 bases are TGCAGTGCTAGGGAGGCCTTAACTAGCGTTCAGCCCCAGCATTTT.

This clonotype showed up many times. The rearrangement links TRBV6-1 to TRBJ1-4; TRBD1 might be the D (6 bases). CDR3 length: 18 amino acids. Germline CDR1 reads MNHNS; CDR2 reads SASEGT. Trimming pared 5 bases from V and 0 bases from J, leaving 19 bases between. The CDR3 loop is CASSPWTASIATNEKLFF. DNA for the CDR3: TGTGCCAGCAGTCCGTGGACAGCCTCAATTGCAACTAATGAAAAACTGTTTTTT.

This clonotype was observed at least ten times. V is TRBV28 and J is TRBJ2-3; D might be TRBD1 (6 bases). The germline V gene has CDR1 MDHEN and CDR2 SYDVKM. CDR3 size: 15 residues. The V and J ends lost 3 bases and 4 bases respectively, with 14 bases between them. The CDR3 DNA follows: TGTGCCAGCAGTTTCCTCTACGAGGGGGCAGATACGCAGTATTTT. Protein: CASSFLYEGADTQYF. Together with reference TRBV28 and TRBJ2-3, the CDR3 gives the full variable domain: DVKVTQSSRYLVKRTGEKVFLECVQDMDHENMFWYRQDPGLGLRLIYFSYDVKMKEKGDIPEGYSVSREKKERFSLILESASTNQTSMYLCASSFLYEGADTQYFGPGTRLTVL.

V is TRBV29-1 and J is TRBJ2-7; the D gene is possibly TRBD1 (6 bases). The CDR3 has 13 amino acids. V was trimmed by 6 bases and J by 2 bases, leaving 14 bases between them. Per the germline V gene, CDR1 is SQVTM and CDR2 is ANQGSEA. The CDR3 region is CSVRDTRTYEQYF. The CDR3 region has the DNA TGCAGCGTGAGGGACACCCGAACCTACGAGCAGTACTTC.

In this sample, this clonotype turned up many times. DNA of the CDR3: TGTGCCAGCAGCCAGAGCGGGAGGGCGAGCGAGCAGTACTTC. Translated: CASSQSGRASEQYF. This rearrangement joins TRBV12-3 or TRBV12-4 to TRBJ2-7; 10 bases agree with TRBD2. V dropped 6 bases and J dropped 6; count of bases not matched to a gene: 8. The CDR3 consists of 14 residues.

V usage is TRBV4-1 and J usage is TRBJ2-5; D not resolved. Trimming removed 0 bases at V and 5 bases at J, with 10 bases between. CDR1 and CDR2 from the germline V gene are MGHRA and YSYEKL. The CDR3 contains 14 residues. CDR3 coding DNA: TGCGCCAGCAGCCAAGATTACGGCCAGGAGACCCAGTACTTC. Protein sequence: CASSQDYGQETQYF.

This clonotype was recorded a few times. The DNA of the CDR3 is TGCAGTGCTAGAGTATCAGGGGGGGCGGTCTCTGAAGCTTTCTTT. Translation: CSARVSGGAVSEAFF. The rearrangement links TRBV20-1 to TRBJ1-1; 7 nucleotides align to TRBD1. The germline V gene has CDR1 DFQATT and CDR2 SNEGSKA (reference sequence). V was pared by 1 base and J by 6 bases, with 11 bases of the junction left unmatched. The CDR3 runs to 15 residues.

V is TRBV20-1 and J is TRBJ1-5, with TRBD1 matching 7 bases. The ends lost 3 bases at V and 1 base at J; junction bases unmatched: 15. This CDR3 is built from 18 residues. CDR1 DFQATT and CDR2 SNEGSKA come from the germline V gene (reference sequence). CDR3 loop: CSASSGTAGMWSNQPQHF. Written as DNA, the CDR3 is TGCAGTGCTAGTTCCGGGACAGCCGGGATGTGGAGCAATCAGCCCCAGCATTTT.

There are many counts of this clonotype. The chain has TRBV30 and TRBJ2-2, with D perhaps TRBD1 (6 bases). CDR3 size: 14 residues. V lost 5 bases and J 5 bases, leaving 15 bases between the germline ends. Germline V lookup: CDR1 GTSNPN, CDR2 SVGIG (reference sequence). The CDR3 is CAWEDYRATGELFF. CDR3 DNA: TGTGCCTGGGAAGATTACAGGGCGACCGGGGAGCTGTTTTTT.

Ten or more counts support this clonotype. V and J are TRBV27 and TRBJ1-6; 10 nucleotides agree with TRBD1. The germline CDR1 and CDR2 sequences are MNHEY and SMNVEV (reference sequence). Trimming at V came to 2 bases and at J to 7 bases, leaving 8 bases not matched to a gene. This CDR3 has 17 residues. CDR3 bases: TGTGCCAGCAGTTTACTCAAACCGGGACAGGGGAATTCACCCCTCCACTTT. Translated: CASSLLKPGQGNSPLHF.

The V gene is TRBV5-4, the J gene TRBJ1-2; D not certain. V dropped 4 bases and J dropped 8 bases, with 15 bases sitting between them. The CDR3 consists of 13 residues. From germline, CDR1 is SGHNT and CDR2 YYREEE (reference sequence). The CDR3 sequence: CASSPEPGEGYTF. The CDR3 DNA is TGTGCCAGCAGCCCGGAACCGGGCGAAGGCTACACCTTC.

V is TRBV9 and J is TRBJ1-2, with a tentative D call TRBD1 (5 bases). This CDR3 region has 13 residues. The ends were cut back, 4 bases at V and 3 bases at J, with 10 bases in the middle. The germline gives CDR1 SGDLS, CDR2 YYNGEE. CDR3 DNA: TGTGCCAGCAGCCCTCGGGACTACTATGGCTACACCTTC. Translating it yields CASSPRDYYGYTF.

This clonotype was detected a few times. The rearrangement joins TRBV16 to TRBJ1-1, with D maybe TRBD1 (5 bases). There are 14 residues in the CDR3. V dropped 4 bases and J dropped 9 bases, with 18 bases sitting between them. The germline gives CDR1 KGHSY, CDR2 FQNENV. The CDR3 sequence is CASSLFGTAVQAFF. CDR3 nucleotides: TGTGCCAGCAGCCTCTTCGGGACGGCGGTGCAAGCTTTCTTT.

This clonotype turned up a few times. This chain joins TRBV5-5 and TRBJ2-7; 10 nucleotides align to TRBD1. The germline V gene encodes CDR1 SGHKS and CDR2 YYEKEE (reference sequence). The CDR3 is made up of 16 amino acids. Trimming at V came to 0 bases and at J to 2 bases, leaving 5 bases not matched to a gene. CDR3 sequence reads: CASSLEGDRGTYEQYF. The DNA for the CDR3 is TGTGCCAGCAGCTTGGAGGGGGACAGGGGCACCTACGAGCAGTACTTC.

This clonotype was detected only a few times. The chain links TRBV6-2 or TRBV6-3 to TRBJ1-5; tentatively, D is TRBD1 (6 bases). There are 16 residues in the CDR3. Trimming took 4 bases from V and 2 from J, leaving 15 bases between them. Germline V gene data show CDR1 as MNHEY and CDR2 as SVGEGT. The CDR3, as DNA: TGTGCCAGCAGTTCCCGACAGGAATATCGCAATCAGCCCCAGCATTTT. It specifies CASSSRQEYRNQPQHF.

This clonotype was seen only a few times. The J gene is TRBJ2-4, the V gene TRBV29-1; TRBD2 is a possible D gene (5 bases). V was clipped by 7 bases and J by 1 base, with 5 bases between them. There are 11 residues in the CDR3. CDR1 and CDR2 from the germline V gene are SQVTM and ANQGSEA. The CDR3: CSAGAKNIQYF. In DNA, the CDR3 is TGCAGCGCGGGGGCCAAAAACATTCAGTACTTC.